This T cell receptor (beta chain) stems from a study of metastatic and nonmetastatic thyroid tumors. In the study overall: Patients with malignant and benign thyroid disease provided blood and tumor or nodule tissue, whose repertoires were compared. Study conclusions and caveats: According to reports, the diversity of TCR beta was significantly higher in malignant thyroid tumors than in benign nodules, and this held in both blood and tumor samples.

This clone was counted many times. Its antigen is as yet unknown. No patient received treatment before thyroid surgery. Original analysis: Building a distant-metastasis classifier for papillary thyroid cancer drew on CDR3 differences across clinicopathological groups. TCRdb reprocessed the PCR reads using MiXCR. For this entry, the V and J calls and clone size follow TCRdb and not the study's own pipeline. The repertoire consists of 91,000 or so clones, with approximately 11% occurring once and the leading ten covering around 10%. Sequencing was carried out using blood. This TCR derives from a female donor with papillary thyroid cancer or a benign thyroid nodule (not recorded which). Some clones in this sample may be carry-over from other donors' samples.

CDR3 DNA: TGTGCCAGCAGTGAAGATTGGCGGGGTAGCACAGATACGCAGTATTTT. It yields the protein CASSEDWRGSTDTQYF. The chain couples TRBV2 to TRBJ2-3; possible D gene TRBD2, 6 bases. Germline V gene lookup returns CDR1 SNHLY and CDR2 FYNNEI. The CDR3 has 16 residues. The V and J ends lost 1 base and 0 bases respectively, with 11 bases between them.